One sample yielded the 17 T cell receptor beta chains listed below, sequenced in a study of CD8+ T cells in alopecia areata. Extraction and reverse transcription of RNA yielded cDNA as the sequencing template. TCRdb's table, derived via immunoSEQ multiplex PCR, lists solely in-frame clones and lacks some. The table includes thousands of clones, nearly 70% detected once. Lesional scalp punch biopsies and peripheral blood were collected from alopecia areata patients. The sample consisted of skin, taken at week 0. The receptors originated from a human donor with alopecia areata.

This clone was detected only a few times. The rearrangement joins TRBV10-2 to TRBJ1-2; D call uncertain. The CDR3 has 13 amino acids. The germline gives CDR1 WSHSY, CDR2 SAAADI. Trimming stripped 6 bases from V and 3 bases from J, with 11 bases between. The CDR3: CASSPTLDYGYTF. The CDR3 bases are TGCGCCAGCAGCCCGACATTGGACTATGGCTACACCTTC.

The chain joins TRBV5-4 to TRBJ1-2; 8 positions agree with TRBD1. V lost 3 bases to trimming and J lost 5 bases; unmatched junction nucleotides: 12. This CDR3 region has 16 residues. The V gene's germline CDR1 is SGHNT and CDR2 YYREEE (reference sequence). The CDR3 protein is CASSSYTRGRSYGYTF. In DNA, the CDR3 is TGTGCCAGCAGCTCGTATACCAGGGGGCGATCGTATGGCTACACCTTC.

This chain uses TRBV5-6 with TRBJ2-7, with D perhaps TRBD1 (6 bases). Germline CDR1 is SGHDT and CDR2 is YYEEEE. The CDR3 is 13 amino acids. Trimming stripped 4 bases from V and 3 bases from J, with 11 bases between. CDR3 nucleotides: TGTGCCAGCAGCAATCAAGGGGGCTACGAGCAGTACTTC. It specifies CASSNQGGYEQYF.

The CDR3 loop is CAISENGRFGETQYF. Here the CDR3 DNA reads TGTGCCATCAGTGAAAACGGGCGATTTGGGGAGACCCAGTACTTC. This sequence joins TRBV10-3 and TRBJ2-5; no clear D gene. Germline loops: CDR1 ENHRY, CDR2 SYGVKD. Trimming removed 3 bases at V and 5 bases at J, with 16 bases between. CDR3 size: 15 residues.

The chain recombines TRBV2 with TRBJ2-7; 10 bases line up with TRBD1. The length of the CDR3 is 13 residues. The V gene's germline CDR1 is SNHLY and CDR2 FYNNEI. V was clipped by 5 bases and J by 12 bases; unmatched bases: 10. In nucleotides, the CDR3 is TGTGCCAGCAGTCTATCCGGACAGGGGGTTCGGTACTTC. This sequence encodes CASSLSGQGVRYF.

The chain has TRBV6-1 and TRBJ1-2; the D gene is possibly TRBD1 (5 bases). CDR3 size: 14 residues. From germline, CDR1 is MNHNS and CDR2 SASEGT. V was shortened by 1 base and J by 8 bases, with 14 bases between the two germline ends. The CDR3, as DNA: TGTGCCAGCAGTGAAGAGGGACGGCACTGGGGCTACACCTTC. Translating gives CASSEEGRHWGYTF.

The chain uses TRBV23-1 and TRBJ2-3; D perhaps matches TRBD2 (6 bases). Being an ORF, TRBV23-1 has a function that is uncertain. V lost 8 bases to trimming and J lost 2 bases, with 11 bases between them. The CDR3 spans 13 residues. The CDR3 spells CASGGLSTDTQYF. The CDR3 region has the DNA TGCGCCAGCGGGGGACTCTCCACAGATACGCAGTATTTT.

This clone turned up a few times. The rearrangement joins TRBV18 to TRBJ2-2; no definite D call. V was trimmed by 6 bases and J by 4 bases, leaving 6 bases between them. Looked up from germline, CDR1 is KGHSH and CDR2 is LQKENI. This CDR3 has 12 residues. The CDR3 loop reads CASSVATGELFF. The DNA for the CDR3 is TGTGCCAGCTCGGTGGCCACCGGGGAGCTGTTTTTT.

The J gene is TRBJ1-2, the V gene TRBV4-3; 8 nucleotides align to TRBD1. CDR1 is LGHNA, CDR2 YSLEER, per germline. The CDR3 totals 18 residues. V was clipped by 0 bases and J by 6 bases; unmatched bases: 15. CDR3 protein: CASSQDRLEDREGDGYTF. In DNA form, the CDR3 reads TGCGCCAGCAGCCAAGATCGATTGGAGGACAGGGAGGGCGATGGCTACACCTTC.

This clone was found a few times. J is TRBJ2-7 and V is TRBV11-3, with TRBD2 matching over 11 bases. Germline V gene data show CDR1 as SGHNT and CDR2 as YENEEA. With V trimmed by 4 bases and J by 3 bases, 14 bases remained unmatched. The CDR3 is 18 residues long. Written as DNA, the CDR3 is TGTGCCAGCAGCTCCCTAGCGGGGGGCCGGAAGGGGGTCTACGAGCAGTACTTC. Translated: CASSSLAGGRKGVYEQYF.

This clone was counted only a few times. This sequence joins TRBV20-1 and TRBJ2-7; D perhaps matches TRBD2 (5 bases). Germline loops: CDR1 DFQATT, CDR2 SNEGSKA (reference sequence). This CDR3 has 11 amino acids. V lost 3 bases to trimming and J lost 4 bases, with 7 bases between them. The CDR3 region is CSASRGYEQYF. The CDR3 region has the DNA TGCAGTGCTAGTCGGGGATACGAGCAGTACTTC.

This clone showed up just a few times. The chain employs TRBV10-3 and TRBJ2-3; 7 bases fit TRBD1. V was clipped by 4 bases and J by 6 bases; unmatched bases: 10. This CDR3 comprises 15 residues. In germline, CDR1 is ENHRY, CDR2 SYGVKD. The CDR3 nucleotides are TGTGCCATCAGTGTGGGGACAGCGAGTAGGGATACGCAGTATTTT. The encoded protein is CAISVGTASRDTQYF.

This chain links TRBV19 with TRBJ2-1; no clear D. This CDR3 region has 16 residues. The V gene's germline CDR1 is LNHDA and CDR2 SQIVND (reference sequence). V lost 4 bases, J lost 0 bases, and 13 bases lay in between. The CDR3 loop reads CASSKIPGSSYNEQFF. Written as DNA, the CDR3 is TGTGCCAGTAGTAAAATTCCAGGCAGCTCCTACAATGAGCAGTTCTTC.

This clone occurred a few times. The chain carries TRBV6-1 and TRBJ1-5; D not certain. V dropped 7 bases and J dropped 3 bases, with 10 bases sitting between them. Looked up from germline, CDR1 is MNHNS and CDR2 is SASEGT. This CDR3 is built from 13 residues. CDR3 protein: CASTVRYNQPQHF. The CDR3 nucleotides are TGTGCCAGCACTGTGCGGTACAATCAGCCCCAGCATTTT.

The chain joins TRBV9 to TRBJ2-5; D might be TRBD1 or TRBD2, each matching 6 bases. CDR1 and CDR2 from the germline V gene are SGDLS and YYNGEE. V was clipped by 4 bases and J by 5 bases, with 12 bases between them. There are 13 residues in the CDR3. The CDR3 protein is CASSPQGRETQYF. For the CDR3, the DNA is TGTGCCAGCAGCCCCCAGGGGAGGGAGACCCAGTACTTC.

The chain uses TRBV11-2 and TRBJ2-6; no firm D call. CDR3 length: 15 amino acids. The V end lost 1 base, the J end lost 6 bases, and 10 bases lay between the germline ends. In germline, CDR1 is SGHAT, CDR2 FQNNGV. CDR3 sequence: CASSLGDLLANVLTF. CDR3 in DNA: TGTGCCAGCAGCTTAGGTGACCTGCTGGCCAACGTCCTGACTTTC.

This chain connects TRBV5-1 to TRBJ2-7; the D call may be TRBD1 or TRBD2 (5 bases each). The V and J ends lost 0 bases and 2 bases respectively, with 15 bases between them. From germline, CDR1 is SGHRS and CDR2 YFSETQ. The length of the CDR3 is 16 residues. DNA of the CDR3: TGCGCCAGCAGCTTGGCCGTAGGGGAGAGGGCCTACGAGCAGTACTTC. It specifies CASSLAVGERAYEQYF.